This T cell receptor (beta chain) was documented in a study of shared clonotypes between healthy human individuals. Method: immunoSEQ multiplex PCR; TCRdb's copy keeps in-frame clones and lacks some. The sample lists about 2.1 million clones; roughly 91% were seen once. Germline V gene data show CDR1 as LNHDA and CDR2 as SQIVND (reference sequence). Germline trimming cut 5 bases from V and 1 base from J; bases unmatched to any gene: 7. This CDR3 has 16 residues. Naive CD8 cells, CD45RO-negative and positively selected for CCR7, excluded terminally differentiated effector memory CD45RA+ cells. What was sequenced was naive CD8+ T cells from PBMCs. The V and J genes are TRBV19 and TRBJ2-2; 7 bases are a match to TRBD1. The origin of this receptor is a man aged 18 to 29 in good health. Some clones in this sample may be carry-over from other donors' samples. This CDR3 reads CASSPTGTENTGELFF. The CDR3 region has the DNA TGTGCCAGTAGTCCAACCGGGACAGAGAACACCGGGGAGCTGTTTTTT.